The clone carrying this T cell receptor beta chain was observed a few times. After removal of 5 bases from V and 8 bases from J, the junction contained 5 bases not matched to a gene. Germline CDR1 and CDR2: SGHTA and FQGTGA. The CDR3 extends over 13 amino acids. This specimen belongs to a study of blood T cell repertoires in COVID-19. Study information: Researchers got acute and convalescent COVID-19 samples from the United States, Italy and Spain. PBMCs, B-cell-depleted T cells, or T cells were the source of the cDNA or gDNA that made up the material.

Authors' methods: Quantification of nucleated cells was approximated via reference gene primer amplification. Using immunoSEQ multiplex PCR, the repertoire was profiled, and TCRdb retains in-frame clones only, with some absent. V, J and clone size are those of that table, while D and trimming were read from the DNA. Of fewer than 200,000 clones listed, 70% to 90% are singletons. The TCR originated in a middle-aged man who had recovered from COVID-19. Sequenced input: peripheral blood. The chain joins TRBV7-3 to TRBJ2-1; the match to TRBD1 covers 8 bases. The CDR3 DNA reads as TGTGCCAGCAGCATAGGACAGGGCTATGAGCAGTTCTTC. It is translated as CASSIGQGYEQFF.